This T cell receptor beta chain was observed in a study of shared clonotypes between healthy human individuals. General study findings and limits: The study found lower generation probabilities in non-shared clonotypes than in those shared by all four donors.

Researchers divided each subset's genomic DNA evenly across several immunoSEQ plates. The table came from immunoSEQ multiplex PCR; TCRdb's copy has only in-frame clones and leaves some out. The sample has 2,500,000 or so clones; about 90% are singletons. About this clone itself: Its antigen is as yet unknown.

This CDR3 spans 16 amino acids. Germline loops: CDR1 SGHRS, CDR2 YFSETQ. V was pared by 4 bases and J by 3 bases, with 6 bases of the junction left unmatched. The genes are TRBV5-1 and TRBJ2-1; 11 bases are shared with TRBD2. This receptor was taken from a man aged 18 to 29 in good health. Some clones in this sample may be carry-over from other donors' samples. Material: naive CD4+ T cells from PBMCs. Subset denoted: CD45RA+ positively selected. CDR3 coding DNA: TGCGCCAGCAGCCGATTAGCGGGAGGGAACTACAATGAGCAGTTCTTC. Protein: CASSRLAGGNYNEQFF. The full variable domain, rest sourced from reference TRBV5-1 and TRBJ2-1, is KAGVTQTPRYLIKTRGQQVTLSCSPISGHRSVSWYQQTPGQGLQFLFEYFSETQRNKGNFPGRFSGRQFSNSRSEMNVSTLELGDSALYLCASSRLAGGNYNEQFFGPGTRLTVL.